This note documents a single TCR beta chain sequence. Its specificity is not known. The data originate from a study of vaccination effects on CD4 cells after COVID-19. Study context: Post-vaccine sampling took place a median of 72 days after the second dose.

This CDR3 is 14 amino acids long. The V end was cut by 4 bases, the J end by 1 base, with 10 bases between. Germline CDR1 is ENHRY and CDR2 is SYGVKD. ViraFEST used viral peptide pools to expand antigen-specific CD4+ T cells before sequencing. CD4+ T cell isolation took place after 10 days of culture. All participants had two doses of either the BNT162b2 or mRNA-1273 vaccine. Half the medium was replaced with IL-2 medium on days 3 and 7. Sequencing was performed with immunoSEQ multiplex PCR; in TCRdb, only in-frame clones are kept and a portion is missing. The sample lists about 14,000 clones, over 60% seen once, with approximately 10% in the top ten.

V gene TRBV10-3 combines with J gene TRBJ1-1; D is possibly TRBD1 (5 bases). This TCR was sampled from a human donor who received a COVID-19 vaccine. Sequences were derived from CD4+ T cells from PBMCs cultured with SARS-CoV-2 spike peptides, sampled after COVID-19 vaccination. This CDR3 is CAISAQGTNTEAFF. As DNA, the CDR3 is TGTGCCATCAGTGCTCAGGGTACGAACACTGAAGCTTTCTTT.